This entry lists 5 T cell receptor beta chains sequenced from one sample in a study of blood T cells in healthy people across ages. PCR was performed a second time for about 7 to 11 cycles using a sample-barcoded 5' primer and a J-beta primer mix. TCRdb recomputed calls from the 5' RACE reads with MiXCR, one row per CDR3 protein. The repertoire includes roughly 1.5 million distinct CDR3 sequences, approximately 43% of them detected once, and 4% sits in the top ten. The sample was blood. Every receptor here comes from a woman aged 18-29 years in good health.

This rearrangement joins TRBV14 to TRBJ1-1; D is unclear. This CDR3 spans 15 amino acids. V lost 0 bases, J lost 1 base, and 9 bases lay in between. CDR1 is SGHDN, CDR2 FVKESK, per germline. The DNA of the CDR3 is TGTGCCAGCAGCCAAGATGGCAGGAAGAACACTGAAGCTTTCTTT. Encoded protein: CASSQDGRKNTEAFF.

The chain recombines TRBV5-1 with TRBJ1-1; the match to TRBD1 covers 7 bases. The CDR3 is 16 amino acids. Germline trimming cut 4 bases from V and 2 bases from J; bases unmatched to any gene: 11. Germline V gene lookup returns CDR1 SGHRS and CDR2 YFSETQ. The CDR3 nucleotides are TGCGCCAGCAGCCCCGGCCCGACAGGGAGTAACACTGAAGCTTTCTTT. Encoded protein: CASSPGPTGSNTEAFF.

The chain has TRBV6-5 and TRBJ1-2, with no clear D. CDR1 is MNHEY, CDR2 SVGAGI, per germline. This CDR3 is 15 amino acids long. The V end lost 0 bases, the J end lost 10 bases, and 18 bases lay between the germline ends. CDR3 region: CASSYSSPGPRDYTF. DNA for the CDR3: TGTGCCAGCAGTTACTCGTCGCCAGGACCTCGGGACTACACCTTC.

The chain has TRBV7-2 and TRBJ2-1, with a tentative D call TRBD1 (6 bases). The J call may not be correct, given that the DNA end is closer to TRBJ2-7. The CDR3 extends over 14 amino acids. In germline, CDR1 is SGHTA, CDR2 FQGNSA. In nucleotides, the CDR3 is TGTGCCAGCACAAGGACAGCCTCCTACAATGAGCAGTACTTC. Its protein product is CASTRTASYNEQYF.

V gene TRBV24-1 combines with J gene TRBJ2-3; 8 nucleotides line up with TRBD1. V lost 5 bases and J lost 4; bases outside the gene matches: 7. The CDR3 loop spans 15 amino acids. Germline CDR1 KGHDR, CDR2 SFDVKD. CDR3 in amino acids: CATSAHRGSPDTQYF. The CDR3 DNA sequence: TGTGCCACCAGTGCCCACAGGGGGTCCCCAGATACGCAGTATTTT.